Listed below are T cell receptor beta chains from one sample, sequenced in a study of cytomegalovirus exposure and HLA in healthy donors. Profiling relied on immunoSEQ multiplex PCR, and the TCRdb table lists in-frame clones only, not all of them. The sample consists of 120,000 or so clones, approximately 17% of them appearing once. The specimen sequenced was PBMCs. These receptors all come from a female donor in good health and CMV-seropositive. Each CDR3 is given with its conserved first and last residue. D genes are given only for firm matches. Where a row states a size, it is once, few, many or the class of an expanded clone; other rows omit it.

size	V	J	D	CDR3	DNA
few	TRBV6-6	TRBJ2-7	NA	CASSYSEETYEQYF	TGTGCCAGCAGTTACTCGGAGGAAACCTACGAGCAGTACTTC
once	TRBV28	TRBJ2-7	TRBD2	CASSPTSGRAYEQYF	TGTGCCAGCAGTCCTACTAGCGGGAGGGCCTACGAGCAGTACTTC
few	TRBV9	TRBJ1-3	TRBD1	CASSVQGVRGNTIYF	TGTGCCAGCAGCGTCCAGGGGGTGCGTGGAAACACCATATATTTT
NA	TRBV28	TRBJ2-7	NA	CASSLLEGITGSEQYF	TGTGCCAGCAGTTTATTGGAGGGGATCACGGGCTCCGAGCAGTACTTC
NA	TRBV9	TRBJ2-2	TRBD2	CASSVLLAGNTGELFF	TGTGCCAGCAGCGTTTTACTAGCGGGGAACACCGGGGAGCTGTTTTTT
few	TRBV19	TRBJ1-1	TRBD1	CASSIRTGVNTEAFF	TGTGCCAGTAGTATAAGGACAGGGGTGAACACTGAAGCTTTCTTT
few	TRBV6-6	TRBJ2-1	NA	CASSLRGSYNEQFF	TGTGCCAGCAGTTTACGGGGCTCCTACAATGAGCAGTTCTTC
few	TRBV5-1	TRBJ2-3	NA	CASSEKNTDTQYF	TGCGCCAGCAGCGAGAAGAACACAGATACGCAGTATTTT
few	TRBV5-8	TRBJ2-1	TRBD2	CASSLPLAGGSHEQFF	TGTGCCAGCAGTCTCCCGCTTGCGGGGGGGTCCCATGAGCAGTTCTTC
few	TRBV2	TRBJ2-3	TRBD1	CASREKQGAATDTQYF	TGTGCCAGCAGGGAAAAACAGGGGGCCGCCACAGATACGCAGTATTTT
few	TRBV7-6	TRBJ1-3	TRBD1	CASSLVPGGSPGNTIYF	TGTGCCAGCAGCTTAGTGCCAGGGGGGTCTCCTGGAAACACCATATATTTT
NA	TRBV5-8	TRBJ1-1	NA	CASSPSGGWEVTEAFF	TGTGCTAGCAGCCCGAGTGGGGGTTGGGAGGTCACTGAAGCTTTCTTT
NA	TRBV19	TRBJ2-3	NA	CASRIRVGEDHAQYF	TGTGCCAGCAGAATTAGGGTCGGGGAAGACCATGCGCAGTATTTT
NA	TRBV18	TRBJ2-7	TRBD1	CASSLRTGASYEQYF	TGTGCCAGCTCACTTCGGACAGGGGCGTCCTACGAGCAGTACTTC
few	TRBV6-5	TRBJ1-1	NA	CASSYDLWTANTEAFF	TGTGCCAGCAGTTACGATTTATGGACAGCGAACACTGAAGCTTTCTTT
few	TRBV4-3	TRBJ2-7	TRBD1	CASSPTGVVHEQYF	TGCGCCAGCAGCCCGACAGGGGTAGTCCACGAGCAGTACTTC
NA	TRBV12-5	TRBJ2-1	TRBD2	CASGLVLGGGIYNEQFF	TGTGCTAGTGGTTTGGTACTAGGCGGGGGTATATACAATGAGCAGTTCTTC
NA	TRBV6-6	TRBJ2-5	NA	CASSYSGAGVETQYF	TGTGCCAGCAGTTACTCGGGTGCAGGGGTGGAGACCCAGTACTTC
NA	TRBV9	TRBJ2-7	NA	CASSTSTATYEQYF	TGTGCCAGCAGCACATCGACAGCCACCTACGAGCAGTACTTC
few	TRBV4-3	TRBJ2-5	NA	CASSHPGLTQYF	TGCGCCAGCAGCCACCCGGGACTGACCCAGTACTTC
few	TRBV28	TRBJ2-7	TRBD2	CASRRGDLISYEQYF	TGTGCCAGCAGGCGGGGGGACCTCATCTCCTACGAGCAGTACTTC
NA	TRBV7-9	TRBJ2-2	NA	CASSQYRDTDTGELFF	TGTGCCAGCAGTCAATACCGGGACACGGACACCGGGGAGCTGTTTTTT
NA	TRBV6-5	TRBJ1-1	NA	CASSQTRNTEAFF	TGTGCCAGCAGCCAGACAAGGAACACTGAAGCTTTCTTT
few	TRBV21-1	TRBJ2-5	NA	CASSSRQGWRETQYF	TGTGCCAGCAGCAGCCGACAGGGGTGGAGGGAGACCCAGTACTTC
NA	TRBV4-3	TRBJ2-6	NA	CASSQLGGSSGANVLTF	TGCGCCAGCAGCCAACTAGGGGGAAGCTCTGGGGCCAACGTCCTGACTTTC
NA	TRBV7-9	TRBJ2-3	TRBD2	CASSLAGGLNTQYF	TGTGCCAGCAGCCTAGCGGGAGGATTAAATACGCAGTATTTT
NA	TRBV5-1	TRBJ2-5	NA	CASRNSWGNQETQYF	TGCGCCAGCAGAAATAGTTGGGGCAACCAAGAGACCCAGTACTTC
few	TRBV4-3	TRBJ1-5	TRBD1	CASSLRTGGVNQPQHF	TGCGCCAGCAGCCTAAGGACAGGGGGTGTCAATCAGCCCCAGCATTTT
few	TRBV6-6	TRBJ1-4	NA	CASSSANEKLFF	TGTGCCAGCAGTTCCGCTAATGAAAAACTGTTTTTT
NA	TRBV14	TRBJ2-5	TRBD2	CASSLMRLAGLETQYF	TGTGCCAGCAGCCTTATGCGGCTAGCGGGGCTCGAGACCCAGTACTTC
NA	TRBV19	TRBJ1-4	NA	CASSIDGGEKLFF	TGTGCCAGTAGTATAGACGGTGGTGAAAAACTGTTTTTT
NA	TRBV4-3	TRBJ2-2	NA	CASSGGRPGELFF	TGCGCCAGCAGCGGAGGGAGACCCGGGGAGCTGTTTTTT
few	TRBV5-1	TRBJ2-5	TRBD1	CASRGQEGETQYF	TGCGCCAGCCGGGGACAGGAAGGAGAGACCCAGTACTTC
few	TRBV5-6	TRBJ2-7	TRBD2	CASSPRDLSGGAIYEQYF	TGTGCCAGCAGCCCCCGGGACCTTAGCGGGGGGGCCATCTACGAGCAGTACTTC
NA	TRBV6-4	TRBJ1-5	TRBD1	CASSDSSHTSNRTGANQPQHF	TGTGCCAGCAGTGACTCGTCCCATACCTCCAACCGGACAGGGGCTAATCAGCCCCAGCATTTT
few	TRBV4-1	TRBJ2-5	NA	CASSQDLLSRETQYF	TGCGCCAGCAGCCAAGATCTTCTTAGTAGAGAGACCCAGTACTTC
NA	TRBV28	TRBJ1-5	TRBD1	CASSSGTGIRWSNQPQHF	TGTGCCAGCAGTTCCGGGACAGGGATCCGTTGGAGCAATCAGCCCCAGCATTTT
few	TRBV6-5	TRBJ2-1	TRBD2	CASSTSGGSLLRFF	TGTGCCAGCAGTACCAGCGGGGGGTCTCTGCTTCGGTTCTTC
NA	TRBV2	TRBJ1-5	NA	CASSEDLSLVNVGNQPQHF	TGTGCCAGCAGTGAAGACCTGTCTCTGGTAAACGTAGGCAATCAGCCCCAGCATTTT